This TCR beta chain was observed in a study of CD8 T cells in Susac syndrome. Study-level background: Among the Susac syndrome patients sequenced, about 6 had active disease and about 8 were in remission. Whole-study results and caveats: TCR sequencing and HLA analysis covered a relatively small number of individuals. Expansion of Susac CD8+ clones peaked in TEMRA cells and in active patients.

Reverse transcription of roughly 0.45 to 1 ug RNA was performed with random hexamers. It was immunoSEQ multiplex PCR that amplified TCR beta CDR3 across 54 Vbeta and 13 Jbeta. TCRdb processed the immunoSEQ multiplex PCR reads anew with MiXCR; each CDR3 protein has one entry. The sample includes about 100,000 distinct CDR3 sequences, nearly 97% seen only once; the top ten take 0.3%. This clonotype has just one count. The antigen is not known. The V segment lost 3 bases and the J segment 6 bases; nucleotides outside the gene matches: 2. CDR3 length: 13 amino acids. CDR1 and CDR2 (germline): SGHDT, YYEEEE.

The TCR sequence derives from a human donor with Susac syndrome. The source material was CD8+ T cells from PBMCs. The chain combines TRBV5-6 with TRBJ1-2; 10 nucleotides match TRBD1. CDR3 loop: CASSWDRGDGYTF. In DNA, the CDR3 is TGTGCCAGCAGCTGGGACAGGGGTGATGGCTACACCTTC.